This passage covers 23 T cell receptor beta chains from one sample sequenced in a study of OX40 agonist ivuxolimab in advanced cancers. Using immunoSEQ multiplex PCR, the repertoire was profiled, and TCRdb retains in-frame clones only, with some absent. The data contain 65,000 to 75,000 clones, roughly 92% of them singletons. Material: CD4+ or CD8+ T cells sorted from blood, obtained in a trial of the OX40 agonist ivuxolimab. The receptors here all came from an adult with an advanced solid tumor such as melanoma, head and neck, liver or kidney cancer.

This clone occurred once. This rearrangement joins TRBV2 to TRBJ1-1, with D unresolved. With 0 bases removed from V and 4 bases from J, the gap between germline ends came to 12 bases. The CDR3 sequence is 15 residues long. Germline V gene sequence: CDR1 SNHLY, CDR2 FYNNEI. CDR3 nucleotide sequence: TGTGCCAGCAGTGAAGCGCTCTTACGTAGCACTGAAGCTTTCTTT. Translation: CASSEALLRSTEAFF.

The chain carries TRBV6-6 and TRBJ1-1, with D maybe TRBD1 (6 bases). There are 13 residues in the CDR3. V lost 4 bases, J lost 1 base, and 7 bases lay in between. The V gene's germline CDR1 is MNHNY and CDR2 SVGAGI (reference sequence). The DNA of the CDR3 is TGTGCCAGCAGTTCAGGGGAGAACACTGAAGCTTTCTTT. Its translation is CASSSGENTEAFF.

V is TRBV6-6 and J is TRBJ1-2; tentative D call: TRBD1 (5 bases). Trimming took off 0 bases at V and 7 bases at J, with 12 bases between the two ends. Looked up from germline, CDR1 is MNHNY and CDR2 is SVGAGI (reference sequence). CDR3 length equals 14 residues. The CDR3 loop is CASSYSSTQGGYTF. The DNA of the CDR3 is TGTGCCAGCAGTTACTCATCGACCCAGGGTGGCTACACCTTC.

The V and J genes are TRBV2 and TRBJ2-2; no reliable D call. Germline assignment: CDR1 SNHLY and CDR2 FYNNEI. Trimming took 2 bases from V and 2 from J, leaving 12 bases between them. The length of the CDR3 is 16 residues. DNA of the CDR3: TGTGCCAGCAGTGAATTTAACAGTCTAAACACCGGGGAGCTGTTTTTT. Protein sequence: CASSEFNSLNTGELFF.

V and J are TRBV18 and TRBJ2-7; 15 bases are shared with TRBD2. The germline V gene encodes CDR1 KGHSH and CDR2 LQKENI. The CDR3 is made up of 19 amino acids. Unmatched junction bases numbered 15, after V lost 3 bases and J lost 6 bases. Written as DNA, the CDR3 is TGTGCCAGCTCACCGGCCGGCGGACTAGCGGGAGGGCCTGCTCTCGAGCAGTACTTC. This sequence encodes CASSPAGGLAGGPALEQYF.

V gene TRBV30 combines with J gene TRBJ1-2; TRBD1 is a possible D gene (5 bases). V dropped 0 bases and J dropped 4 bases, with 9 bases sitting between them. CDR3 size: 13 residues. Germline CDR1 reads GTSNPN; CDR2 reads SVGIG (reference sequence). The CDR3 DNA sequence: TGTGCCTGGAGTGTCTGGGGGTCCTATGGCTACACCTTC. Translation: CAWSVWGSYGYTF.

V usage is TRBV2 and J usage is TRBJ1-2, with 7 bases lining up with TRBD1. The V and J ends lost 5 bases and 3 bases, in that order; junction bases with no gene match: 6. From germline, CDR1 is SNHLY and CDR2 FYNNEI. CDR3 length: 14 residues. As DNA, the CDR3 is TGTGCCAGCAGTAACCAGGGGGGAGACTATGGCTACACCTTC. This sequence encodes CASSNQGGDYGYTF.

The chain carries TRBV6-5 and TRBJ2-7, with TRBD2 as a possible D gene (7 bases). V lost 6 bases and J 1 base, leaving 16 bases between the germline ends. The CDR3 is 15 residues long. The germline V gene has CDR1 MNHEY and CDR2 SVGAGI. DNA for the CDR3: TGTGCCAGCAGCCGGGGGGCGGGACCTTCCTACGAGCAGTACTTC. Its protein is CASSRGAGPSYEQYF.

The chain uses TRBV11-3 and TRBJ2-3, with 8 nucleotides matching TRBD1. The V and J ends lost 3 bases and 4 bases, in that order; junction bases with no gene match: 9. Germline V gene data show CDR1 as SGHNT and CDR2 as YENEEA. The CDR3 has 16 amino acids. CDR3 residues: CASSFPPGQGPDTQYF. CDR3 coding DNA: TGTGCCAGCAGCTTCCCCCCCGGACAGGGCCCAGATACGCAGTATTTT.

The V call is TRBV2, the J call TRBJ1-1, with a weak D call TRBD1 (5 bases). The CDR3 has 17 amino acids. CDR1 and CDR2 (germline): SNHLY, FYNNEI. Trimming shortened V by 7 bases and J by 1 base, and 22 bases separated the two germline ends. In DNA, the CDR3 is TGTGCCAGCACCATCAACTGGCAGGGTATAGGGAACACTGAAGCTTTCTTT. The encoded protein is CASTINWQGIGNTEAFF.

The rearrangement uses TRBV5-1 and TRBJ2-7, with a possible D match to TRBD2 (5 bases). Trimming removed 0 bases at V and 0 bases at J, with 7 bases between. Per germline, CDR1 SGHRS and CDR2 YFSETQ. The CDR3 is 14 amino acids. CDR3 sequence reads: CASSLVRDSYEQYF. CDR3 sequence (DNA): TGCGCCAGCAGCTTGGTACGGGACTCCTACGAGCAGTACTTC.

V and J are TRBV7-9 and TRBJ1-2; 8 bases are shared with TRBD1. This CDR3 has 15 residues. V shed 3 bases and J 2 bases; nucleotides not matched to a gene: 5. Germline-derived CDR1 and CDR2 are SEHNR and FQNEAQ (reference sequence). CDR3 amino acids: CASSFPTGGNYGYTF. DNA of the CDR3: TGTGCCAGCAGCTTCCCTACAGGGGGGAACTATGGCTACACCTTC.

The chain joins TRBV18 to TRBJ1-3, with D unresolved. The CDR3 is 14 residues long. Germline lookup yields CDR1 KGHSH and CDR2 LQKENI. V lost 3 bases and J 2 bases, leaving 8 bases between the germline ends. The CDR3 nucleotides are TGTGCCAGCTCACCTAGCGGGGCTGGAAACACCATATATTTT. Encoded protein: CASSPSGAGNTIYF. The full variable domain, completed using reference TRBV18 and TRBJ1-3, is NAGVMQNPRHLVRRRGQEARLRCSPMKGHSHVYWYRQLPEEGLKFMVYLQKENIIDESGMPKERFSAEFPKEGPSILRIQQVVRGDSAAYFCASSPSGAGNTIYFGEGSWLTVV.

This chain uses TRBV5-8 with TRBJ1-1, with D unclear. CDR3 length equals 14 residues. The germline gives CDR1 SGHTS, CDR2 YDEGEE. Trimming removed 4 bases from V and 4 bases from J, with 14 bases in between. The DNA for the CDR3 is TGTGCCAGCAGCATCAACCAAGGATTCACTGAAGCTTTCTTT. Its protein is CASSINQGFTEAFF.

The CDR3 sequence is CASSIDHRGGTEAFF. The CDR3 DNA sequence: TGTGCCAGTAGTATAGATCATCGGGGGGGCACTGAAGCTTTCTTT. The gene calls are TRBV19 and TRBJ1-1, with D possibly TRBD1 on 5 matching bases. The CDR3 totals 15 residues. Per germline, CDR1 LNHDA and CDR2 SQIVND (reference sequence). The V end lost 0 bases, the J end lost 4 bases, and 12 bases lay between the germline ends.

The chain joins TRBV7-9 to TRBJ2-1; D is ambiguous. In germline, CDR1 is SEHNR, CDR2 FQNEAQ (reference sequence). The CDR3 consists of 15 residues. The ends were cut back, 3 bases at V and 4 bases at J, with 13 bases in the middle. This CDR3 reads CASSLYAGHYNEQFF. The DNA for the CDR3 is TGTGCCAGCAGCTTGTATGCAGGCCATTACAATGAGCAGTTCTTC.

CDR3 in amino acids: CASRRGLENTEAFF. In nucleotides, the CDR3 is TGCGCCAGCAGACGCGGACTGGAGAACACTGAAGCTTTCTTT. This rearrangement joins TRBV4-3 to TRBJ1-1, with D unclear. Germline lookup yields CDR1 LGHNA and CDR2 YSLEER. This CDR3 has 14 residues. V lost 6 bases to trimming and J lost 1 base, with 12 bases between them.

The J gene is TRBJ2-7, the V gene TRBV9, with D uncertain. From germline, CDR1 is SGDLS and CDR2 YYNGEE. Trimming left V 3 bases short and J 2 bases short, with 12 bases between. CDR3 size: 14 residues. DNA for the CDR3: TGTGCCAGCAGCGCTACCGATCAGACCTACGAGCAGTACTTC. Its protein is CASSATDQTYEQYF. The variable domain in full, completed from reference TRBV9 and TRBJ2-7, reads DSGVTQTPKHLITATGQRVTLRCSPRSGDLSVYWYQQSLDQGLQFLIQYYNGEERAKGNILERFSAQQFPDLHSELNLSSLELGDSALYFCASSATDQTYEQYFGPGTRLTVT.

The chain recombines TRBV7-9 with TRBJ2-3, with TRBD2 identical over 8 bases. This CDR3 contains 15 residues. Germline values: CDR1 SEHNR, CDR2 FQNEAQ (reference sequence). J lost 5 bases, V lost 4 bases, and 8 bases had no gene match. The CDR3 nucleotides are TGTGCCAGCAGCTCGTCGGGAGGGCCGAGAGATACGCAGTATTTT. Translation gives CASSSSGGPRDTQYF.

The genes are TRBV19 and TRBJ1-5; the D gene is possibly TRBD1 (5 bases). This CDR3 has 13 residues. Per germline, CDR1 LNHDA and CDR2 SQIVND (reference sequence). Trimming removed 5 bases from V and 5 bases from J, with 10 bases in between. The CDR3 here is CASSGARDQPQHF. CDR3 DNA: TGTGCCAGTAGTGGGGCGCGGGATCAGCCCCAGCATTTT.

This sequence joins TRBV27 and TRBJ1-4; D gene unclear. V shed 5 bases and J shed 4 bases, with 14 bases lying between them. Germline V CDR1 and CDR2: MNHEY, SMNVEV (reference sequence). This CDR3 has 15 amino acids. CDR3 DNA: TGTGCCAGCAGTCCCCGTTCAGGAAATAATGAAAAACTGTTTTTT. Translating it yields CASSPRSGNNEKLFF.

This clone was recorded once. The V gene is TRBV19, the J gene TRBJ2-6; 7 nucleotides line up with TRBD1. The CDR3 length is 15 residues. Germline lookup yields CDR1 LNHDA and CDR2 SQIVND (reference sequence). After removal of 6 bases from V and 0 bases from J, the junction contained 2 bases not matched to a gene. This chain's CDR3 is CASRAGGSGANVLTF. CDR3 in DNA: TGTGCCAGTAGGGCAGGGGGCTCTGGGGCCAACGTCCTGACTTTC.

The chain employs TRBV7-9 and TRBJ2-5; the match to TRBD2 covers 8 bases. The CDR3 spans 13 residues. The V gene end was trimmed by 6 bases and the J gene end by 4 bases; junction bases not matched to a gene: 4. From germline, CDR1 is SEHNR and CDR2 FQNEAQ (reference sequence). The CDR3 region has the DNA TGTGCCAGCAGGGGCAGCGGGGGAGAGACCCAGTACTTC. Its translation is CASRGSGGETQYF.